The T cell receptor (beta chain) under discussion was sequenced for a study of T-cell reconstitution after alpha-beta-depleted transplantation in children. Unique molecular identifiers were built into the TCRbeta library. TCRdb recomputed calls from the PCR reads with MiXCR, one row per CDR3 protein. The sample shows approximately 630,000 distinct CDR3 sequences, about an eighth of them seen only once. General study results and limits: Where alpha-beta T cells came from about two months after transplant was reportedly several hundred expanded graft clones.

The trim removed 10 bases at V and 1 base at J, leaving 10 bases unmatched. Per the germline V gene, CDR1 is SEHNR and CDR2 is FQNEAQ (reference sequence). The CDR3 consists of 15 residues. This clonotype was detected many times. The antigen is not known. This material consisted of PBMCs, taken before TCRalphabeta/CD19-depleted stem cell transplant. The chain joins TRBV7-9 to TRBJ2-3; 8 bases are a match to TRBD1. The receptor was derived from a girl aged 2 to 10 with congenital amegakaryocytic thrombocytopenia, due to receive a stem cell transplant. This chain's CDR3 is CATRTGKLRTDTQYF. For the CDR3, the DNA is TGTGCCACGAGGACAGGGAAACTTCGCACAGATACGCAGTATTTT.